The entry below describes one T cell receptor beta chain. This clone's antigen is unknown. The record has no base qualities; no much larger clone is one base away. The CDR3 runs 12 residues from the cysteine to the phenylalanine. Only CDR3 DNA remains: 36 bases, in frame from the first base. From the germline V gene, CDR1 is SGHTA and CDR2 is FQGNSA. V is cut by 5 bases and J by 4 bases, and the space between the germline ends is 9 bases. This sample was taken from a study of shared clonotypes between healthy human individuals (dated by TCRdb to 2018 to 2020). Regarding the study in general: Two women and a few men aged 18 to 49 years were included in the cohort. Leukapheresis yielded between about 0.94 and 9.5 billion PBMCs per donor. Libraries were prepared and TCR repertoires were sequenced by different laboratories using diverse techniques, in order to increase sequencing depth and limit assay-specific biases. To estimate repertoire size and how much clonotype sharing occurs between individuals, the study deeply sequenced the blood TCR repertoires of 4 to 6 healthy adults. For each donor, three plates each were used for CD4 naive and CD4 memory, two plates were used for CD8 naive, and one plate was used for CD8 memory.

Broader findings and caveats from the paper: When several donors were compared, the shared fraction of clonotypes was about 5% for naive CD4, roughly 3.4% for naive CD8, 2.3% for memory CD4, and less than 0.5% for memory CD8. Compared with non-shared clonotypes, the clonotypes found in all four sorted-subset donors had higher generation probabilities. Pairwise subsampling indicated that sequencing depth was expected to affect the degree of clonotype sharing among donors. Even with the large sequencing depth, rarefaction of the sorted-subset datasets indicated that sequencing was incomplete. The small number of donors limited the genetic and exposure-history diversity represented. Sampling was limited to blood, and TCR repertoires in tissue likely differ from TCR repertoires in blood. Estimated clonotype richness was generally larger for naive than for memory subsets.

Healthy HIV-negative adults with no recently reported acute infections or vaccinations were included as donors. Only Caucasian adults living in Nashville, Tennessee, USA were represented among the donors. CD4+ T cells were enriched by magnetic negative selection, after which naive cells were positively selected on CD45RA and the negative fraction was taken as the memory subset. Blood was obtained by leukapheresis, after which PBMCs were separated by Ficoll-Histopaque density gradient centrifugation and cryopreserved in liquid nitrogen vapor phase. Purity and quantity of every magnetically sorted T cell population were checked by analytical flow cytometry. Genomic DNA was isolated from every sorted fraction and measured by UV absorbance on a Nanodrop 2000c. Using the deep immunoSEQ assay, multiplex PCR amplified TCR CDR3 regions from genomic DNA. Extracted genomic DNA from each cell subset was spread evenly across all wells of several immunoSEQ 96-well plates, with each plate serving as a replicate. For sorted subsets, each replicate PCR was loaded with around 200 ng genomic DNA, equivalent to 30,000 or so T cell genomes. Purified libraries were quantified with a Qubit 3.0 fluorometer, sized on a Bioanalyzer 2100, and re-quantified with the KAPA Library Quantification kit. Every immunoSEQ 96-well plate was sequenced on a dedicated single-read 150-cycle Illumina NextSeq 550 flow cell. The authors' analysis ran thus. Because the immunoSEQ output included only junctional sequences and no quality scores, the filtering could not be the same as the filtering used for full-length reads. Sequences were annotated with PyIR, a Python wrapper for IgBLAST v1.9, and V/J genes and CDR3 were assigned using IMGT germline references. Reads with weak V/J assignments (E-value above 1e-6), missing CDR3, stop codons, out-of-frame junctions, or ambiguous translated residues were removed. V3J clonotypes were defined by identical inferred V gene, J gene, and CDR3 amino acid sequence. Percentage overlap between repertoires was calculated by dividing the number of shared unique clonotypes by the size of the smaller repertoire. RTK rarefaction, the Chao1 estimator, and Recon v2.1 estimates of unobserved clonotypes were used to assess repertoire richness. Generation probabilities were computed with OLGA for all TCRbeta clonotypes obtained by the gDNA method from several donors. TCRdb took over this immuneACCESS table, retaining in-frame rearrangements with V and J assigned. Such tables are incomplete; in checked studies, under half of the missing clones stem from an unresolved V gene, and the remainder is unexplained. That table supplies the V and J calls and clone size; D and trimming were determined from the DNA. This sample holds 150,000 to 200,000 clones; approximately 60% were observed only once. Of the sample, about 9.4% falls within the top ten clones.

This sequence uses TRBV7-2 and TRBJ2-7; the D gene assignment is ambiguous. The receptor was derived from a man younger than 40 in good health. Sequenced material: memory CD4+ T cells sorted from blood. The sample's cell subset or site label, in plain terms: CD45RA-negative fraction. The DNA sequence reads TGTGCCAGCAGCCCCCACCAATACGAGCAGTACTTC. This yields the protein CASSPHQYEQYF.